This T cell receptor beta chain came from a study of shared clonotypes between healthy human individuals. The study's findings and limits: It was observed that roughly 5.4% of naive CD4 clonotypes were shared across a few donors.

Germline V gene sequence: CDR1 MNHNS, CDR2 SASEGT. This CDR3 comprises 12 residues. Trimming took 2 bases from V and 3 from J, leaving 5 bases between them. The sample holds one count of this clone. Its antigen is unknown. Other DNA sequences within the sample encode an identical CDR3. In the authors' methods: ImmunoSEQ sequences covered only the junction and lacked quality scores; filtering therefore differed. Assay used: immunoSEQ multiplex PCR; TCRdb lists only in-frame clones, some missing. The D gene and trimming were derived from the DNA, and the V and J assignments and clone size from that table. The sample comprises millions of clones, more than 85% of which are singletons, and approximately 1.7% rests with the top ten. CD8 cells classed as naive were CD45RO-negative and positively selected for CCR7, excluding terminally differentiated effector memory CD45RA+ cells.

The V call is TRBV6-1, the J call TRBJ2-7; no clear D gene. The sequencing sample was made of naive CD8+ T cells from PBMCs. The sequence came from a man between 18 and 29 years old in good health. Some clones in this sample may be carry-over from other donors' samples. Here the CDR3 reads CASSEPGYEQYF. In nucleotides, the CDR3 is TGTGCCAGCAGTGAACCAGGCTACGAGCAGTACTTC.